This TCR beta chain was identified during a study of pediatric ulcerative colitis. Study context: Disease was pancolitis in more than five and left-sided in two, histology-confirmed. Study results and limitations: Blood-rectal clonal overlap within each person was significantly higher in ulcerative colitis patients than controls. Clonal expansions reduced rectal repertoire diversity in acute severe colitis.

The rectum was sampled with one to two pinch biopsies at colonoscopy. Germline assignment: CDR1 SQVTM and CDR2 ANQGSEA. The CDR3 runs to 16 residues. Trimming at V came to 5 bases and at J to 4 bases, leaving 11 bases not matched to a gene. As for this clone: Its target is unknown.

Up to 500,000 reads were sequenced per sample. Produced via immunoSEQ multiplex PCR; TCRdb's table is partial and in-frame only. The sample has tens of thousands of clones; around 78% are singletons. Sample: gut tissue. The receptor was isolated from a boy aged 5-17 years with moderate ulcerative colitis. The J gene is TRBJ2-5, the V gene TRBV29-1; TRBD1 aligns across 12 bases. The CDR3 region is CSVPQHWDRGRETQYF. The CDR3 nucleotides read TGCAGCGTTCCCCAACATTGGGACAGGGGGCGAGAGACCCAGTACTTC.